The entry below gives a single T cell receptor (beta chain) sequence along with its context. What it binds is not known. This sample was taken from a study of shared clonotypes between healthy human individuals. Study background: There were three CD4 naive, three CD4 memory, two CD8 naive and one CD8 memory plates per donor.

V lost 5 bases, J lost 2 bases, and 21 bases lay in between. Per germline, CDR1 LGHNA and CDR2 YSLEER. The CDR3 length is 17 residues. General observations from the study: It was the non-shared clonotypes that had lower generation probabilities than clonotypes shared by all four donors.

Naive-designated CD8 cells lacked CD45RO, were positively enriched for CCR7, and omitted terminally differentiated effector memory CD45RA+ cells. The assay was run at deep level. The method was immunoSEQ multiplex PCR; TCRdb's version includes in-frame clones alone and lacks a portion of them. Of roughly 2,000,000 clones listed, about 95% are singletons. The sequenced sample was naive CD8+ T cells sorted from blood. The receptor was derived from a man younger than 30 in good health. This chain connects TRBV4-3 to TRBJ2-5; D tentatively reads TRBD1 or TRBD2 (5 bases each). The CDR3 bases are TGCGCCAGCAGCGAAGGGAACCTACTAGGGGCACAAGAGACCCAGTACTTC. Amino acid sequence: CASSEGNLLGAQETQYF.